Below, 14 T cell receptor beta chains from the same sample are listed, as sequenced in a study of identical twins. TCRdb passed the 5' RACE reads through MiXCR, listing each CDR3 protein once. The profile shows roughly 230,000 distinct CDR3 sequences, about 8.3% of them singletons. These same data were also listed under a study on yellow fever vaccine responses in identical twins.

The specimen sequenced was CD8+ T cells sorted from blood. These receptors were collected from a woman between 18 and 29 years old in good health.

Many counts were recorded for this clonotype. The gene calls are TRBV28 and TRBJ2-1, with a possible D match to TRBD2 (5 bases). Trimming took 3 bases from V and 4 from J, leaving 7 bases between them. From germline, CDR1 is MDHEN and CDR2 SYDVKM. CDR3 size: 13 residues. This chain's CDR3 is CASSLREYNEQFF. The CDR3 DNA sequence: TGTGCCAGCAGTTTGAGGGAGTACAATGAGCAGTTCTTC.

This clonotype was seen ten or more times. The gene calls are TRBV9 and TRBJ2-1; TRBD2 is a possible D gene (6 bases). The CDR3 contains 15 residues. The V end was cut by 3 bases, the J end by 6 bases, with 16 bases between. From germline, CDR1 is SGDLS and CDR2 YYNGEE. The DNA for the CDR3 is TGTGCCAGCAGCGCCCAAGGAGGGCTACCCAATGAGCAGTTCTTC. Protein: CASSAQGGLPNEQFF. Combining the CDR3 with reference TRBV9 and TRBJ2-1 gives the whole variable domain DSGVTQTPKHLITATGQRVTLRCSPRSGDLSVYWYQQSLDQGLQFLIQYYNGEERAKGNILERFSAQQFPDLHSELNLSSLELGDSALYFCASSAQGGLPNEQFFGPGTRLTVL.

The sample holds many counts of this clonotype. The J gene is TRBJ1-1, the V gene TRBV12-3 or TRBV12-4, with a possible D match to TRBD1 (5 bases). The V and J ends lost 5 bases and 5 bases respectively, with 12 bases between them. The CDR3 consists of 13 residues. The CDR3 reads CASSEEAGTEAFF. As DNA, the CDR3 is TGTGCCAGCAGTGAGGAGGCAGGGACTGAAGCTTTCTTT.

This clonotype was seen at least ten times. CDR3 amino acids: CASSYRQGGTGELFF. DNA for the CDR3: TGCGCCAGCAGTTACCGACAGGGCGGCACCGGGGAGCTGTTTTTT. This chain joins TRBV5-1 and TRBJ2-2; TRBD1 aligns across 7 bases. CDR1 and CDR2 (germline): SGHRS, YFSETQ. This CDR3 is built from 15 residues. The J segment lost 4 bases and the V segment lost 5 bases, leaving 8 bases of the junction unmatched.

This chain joins TRBV27 and TRBJ2-7, with 7 nucleotides matching TRBD1. Germline CDR1 reads MNHEY; CDR2 reads SMNVEV (reference sequence). The CDR3 contains 15 residues. After removal of 5 bases from V and 0 bases from J, the junction contained 7 bases not matched to a gene. The CDR3 protein is CASSTLTGFSYEQYF. CDR3 nucleotides: TGTGCCAGCAGTACCCTGACAGGGTTCTCCTACGAGCAGTACTTC.

The chain joins TRBV15 to TRBJ2-7; 10 nucleotides align to TRBD1. From germline, CDR1 is LNHNV and CDR2 YYDKDF (reference sequence). The CDR3 is made up of 14 amino acids. Trimming removed 4 bases from V and 2 bases from J; junction bases left unmatched: 2. The CDR3 coding sequence is TGTGCCACCAGCACTGACAGGGGGCCCTACGAGCAGTACTTC. It translates to CATSTDRGPYEQYF.

The CDR3 region has the DNA TGTGCCAGCAGCACCAGGCCTAGCACAGATACGCAGTATTTT. Encoded protein: CASSTRPSTDTQYF. The rearrangement links TRBV28 to TRBJ2-3; no firm D call. CDR1 and CDR2 (germline): MDHEN, SYDVKM. The CDR3 loop spans 14 amino acids. V lost 6 bases and J 0 bases, leaving 10 bases between the germline ends.

The chain combines TRBV15 with TRBJ2-7, with 8 positions matching TRBD2. The CDR3 has 18 residues. The V and J ends lost 1 base and 3 bases, in that order; junction bases with no gene match: 14. CDR1 is LNHNV and CDR2 is YYDKDF in the germline V gene (reference sequence). In DNA, the CDR3 is TGTGCCACCAGCAGAGGAGGTGTGGGCGGGGGGCAGATCTACGAGCAGTACTTC. Translation: CATSRGGVGGGQIYEQYF.

This clonotype showed up many times. V usage is TRBV4-2 and J usage is TRBJ2-7, with D unresolved. There are 15 residues in the CDR3. Germline CDR1 reads LGHNA; CDR2 reads YNFKEQ. V lost 1 base to trimming and J lost 2 bases, with 12 bases between them. Written as DNA, the CDR3 is TGTGCCAGCAGCCAAGTCCTAGGGCAGGCCTACGAGCAGTACTTC. Translation gives CASSQVLGQAYEQYF.

The chain combines TRBV7-8 with TRBJ2-3; 14 bases map to TRBD2. V dropped 5 bases and J dropped 4; count of bases not matched to a gene: 8. Germline V gives CDR1 SGHVS, CDR2 FQNEAQ. The CDR3 spans 17 residues. The CDR3 loop is CASSAQPGLAGADTQYF. DNA for the CDR3: TGTGCCAGCAGCGCCCAACCGGGACTAGCGGGAGCAGATACGCAGTATTTT.

This clonotype showed up just a few times. The chain links TRBV10-3 to TRBJ2-2; D is unclear. The CDR3 length is 12 residues. Germline loops: CDR1 ENHRY, CDR2 SYGVKD. Deletions cut 4 bases from V and 6 bases from J, with 6 bases between. The CDR3 DNA follows: TGTGCCATCAGTGGGTGGGCCGGGGAGCTGTTTTTT. It is translated as CAISGWAGELFF.

This clonotype was counted only a few times. The chain couples TRBV27 to TRBJ2-7; TRBD2 aligns across 7 bases. CDR3 length: 16 residues. The V gene end was trimmed by 1 base and the J gene end by 2 bases; junction bases not matched to a gene: 8. Germline V gene sequence: CDR1 MNHEY, CDR2 SMNVEV (reference sequence). DNA of the CDR3: TGTGCCAGCAGTTTATACGGGCTAGCGGATCCCTACGAGCAGTACTTC. Translation gives CASSLYGLADPYEQYF.

V and J are TRBV2 and TRBJ1-1; 9 bases line up with TRBD1. Germline loops: CDR1 SNHLY, CDR2 FYNNEI. The CDR3 spans 16 residues. V lost 4 bases, J lost 0 bases, and 6 bases stayed unmatched. The CDR3 nucleotides are TGTGCCAGCAGTGTCACCGGGACAGGGCTGAACACTGAAGCTTTCTTT. The encoded protein is CASSVTGTGLNTEAFF.

This clonotype has at least ten counts. V and J are TRBV6-2 or TRBV6-3 and TRBJ2-1, with TRBD2 matching over 10 bases. The ends lost 10 bases at V and 4 bases at J; junction bases unmatched: 10. CDR3 length: 15 amino acids. Germline loops: CDR1 MNHEY, CDR2 SVGEGT. CDR3 in amino acids: CAISPQLAGYNEQFF. The CDR3 nucleotides are TGTGCCATCTCCCCTCAACTAGCGGGGTACAATGAGCAGTTCTTC.